These T cell receptor beta chains were read from a single sample in a study of blood T cell repertoires in COVID-19. Profiling relied on immunoSEQ multiplex PCR, and the TCRdb table lists in-frame clones only, not all of them. The sample lists 250,000 to 350,000 clones, over 75% occurring once. Sequences were obtained from PBMCs or T cells enriched from blood (not recorded which). The receptors here all came from a woman in her 30s who had recovered from COVID-19. The CDR3 runs from the conserved cysteine through the conserved F or W. D genes are given only for firm matches. Clone size is shown for a subset of rows, as once, few, many or a class of expanded clone.

len | d_gene | j_gene | abundance | v_gene | CDR3aa | CDR3nt
16 | TRBD1 | TRBJ2-2 | . | TRBV18 | CASAKPGQGVAGELFF | TGTGCCAGTGCCAAACCGGGACAGGGGGTCGCCGGGGAGCTGTTTTTT
15 | TRBD1 | TRBJ1-1 | once | TRBV19 | CASSISGQANTEAFF | TGTGCCAGTAGTATCTCTGGACAGGCGAACACTGAAGCTTTCTTT
18 | TRBD1 | TRBJ1-4 | . | TRBV5-1 | CASSLTGTGGGTNEKLFF | TGCGCCAGCAGCTTGACCGGGACAGGCGGAGGGACTAATGAAAAACTGTTTTTT
15 | . | TRBJ1-2 | . | TRBV3-1/TRBV3-2 | CASSQESRGRGRCTF | TGTGCCAGCAGCCAAGAATCCAGGGGCCGGGGTAGGTGCACCTTC
16 | . | TRBJ1-4 | . | TRBV4-1 | CASSPWALATNEKLFF | TGCGCCAGCAGCCCGTGGGCCCTTGCAACTAATGAAAAACTGTTTTTT
14 | TRBD1 | TRBJ1-2 | once | TRBV7-9 | CASTPWGQNYGYTF | TGTGCCAGCACCCCGTGGGGACAGAACTATGGCTACACCTTC
14 | TRBD1 | TRBJ1-5 | . | TRBV7-8 | CASSSIQGYQPQHF | TGTGCCAGCAGCTCAATACAGGGGTATCAGCCCCAGCATTTT
13 | . | TRBJ2-5 | . | TRBV6-6 | CASSYRAGETQYF | TGTGCCAGCAGTTACAGGGCGGGGGAGACCCAGTACTTC
16 | TRBD1 | TRBJ1-5 | . | TRBV7-8 | CASSLAPGQANQPQHF | TGTGCCAGCAGCTTAGCCCCGGGACAGGCAAATCAGCCCCAGCATTTT
14 | TRBD1 | TRBJ1-2 | . | TRBV2 | CASSDLGTEYGYTF | TGTGCCAGCAGTGATCTAGGGACAGAGTATGGCTACACCTTC
18 | . | TRBJ2-3 | once | TRBV7-9 | CASSSPQGRGGKKGTQYF | TGTGCCAGCAGCTCGCCCCAGGGAAGAGGCGGGAAAAAAGGGACGCAGTATTTT
16 | TRBD2 | TRBJ2-1 | . | TRBV24-1 | CATSDDLAGGRDEQFF | TGTGCCACCAGTGATGACCTAGCGGGAGGAAGAGATGAGCAGTTCTTC
16 | . | TRBJ2-1 | . | TRBV3-1/TRBV3-2 | CASSQDRGAFGNEQFF | TGTGCCAGCAGCCAAGACAGAGGCGCATTTGGAAATGAGCAGTTCTTC
15 | TRBD1 | TRBJ2-2 | . | TRBV10-3 | CAISESTGGTGELFF | TGTGCCATCAGTGAGTCGACAGGGGGCACCGGGGAGCTGTTTTTT
15 | TRBD1 | TRBJ2-7 | . | TRBV11-2 | CASSLAPGQGYEQYF | TGTGCCAGCAGCTTAGCCCCGGGACAGGGATACGAGCAGTACTTC
15 | TRBD1 | TRBJ2-1 | . | TRBV11-3 | CASSNRDRGLGEQFF | TGTGCCAGCAGCAACCGGGACAGGGGATTGGGTGAGCAGTTCTTC
14 | . | TRBJ1-6 | . | TRBV7-9 | CASSLEQVRSPLHF | TGTGCCAGCAGCTTAGAACAGGTCCGATCACCCCTCCACTTT
16 | . | TRBJ2-2 | . | TRBV18 | CASSPPISAVTGELFF | TGTGCCAGCTCACCACCGATTTCTGCAGTCACCGGGGAGCTGTTTTTT
14 | . | TRBJ1-2 | once | TRBV28 | CASSLYTGDYGYTF | TGTGCCAGCAGTTTATACACAGGAGATTATGGCTACACCTTC
14 | . | TRBJ2-3 | medium-sized | TRBV6-6 | CASSSREFSDTQYF | TGTGCCAGCAGTTCCCGGGAGTTTTCAGATACGCAGTATTTT
18 | TRBD1 | TRBJ2-3 | . | TRBV5-6 | CASSYLLWTGESTDTQYF | TGTGCCAGCAGCTACCTTCTTTGGACAGGGGAAAGCACAGATACGCAGTATTTT
14 | . | TRBJ1-4 | . | TRBV3-1/TRBV3-2 | CASSLTEGKEKLFF | TGTGCCAGCAGCCTGACAGAAGGGAAGGAAAAACTGTTTTTT
16 | . | TRBJ2-6 | once | TRBV4-1 | CASSRGGAAGANVLTF | TGCGCCAGCAGCCGAGGGGGGGCGGCTGGGGCCAACGTCCTGACTTTC